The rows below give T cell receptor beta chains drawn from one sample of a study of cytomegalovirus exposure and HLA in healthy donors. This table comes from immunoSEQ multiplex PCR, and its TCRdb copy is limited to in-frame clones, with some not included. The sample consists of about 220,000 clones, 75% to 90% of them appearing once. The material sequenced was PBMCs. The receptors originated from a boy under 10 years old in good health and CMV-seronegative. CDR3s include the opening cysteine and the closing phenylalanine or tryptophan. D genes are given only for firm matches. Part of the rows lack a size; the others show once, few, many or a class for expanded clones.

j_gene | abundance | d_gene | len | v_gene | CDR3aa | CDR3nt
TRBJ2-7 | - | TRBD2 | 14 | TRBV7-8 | CASSRTSGVREQYF | TGTGCCAGCAGCCGCACTAGCGGGGTCCGTGAGCAGTACTTC
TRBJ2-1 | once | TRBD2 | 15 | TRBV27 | CASSLRGLAYNEQFF | TGTGCCAGCAGTTTGAGAGGACTAGCCTACAATGAGCAGTTCTTC
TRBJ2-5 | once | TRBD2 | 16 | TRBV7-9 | CASSLASGRRQETQYF | TGTGCCAGCAGCTTGGCTAGCGGGAGACGGCAAGAGACCCAGTACTTC
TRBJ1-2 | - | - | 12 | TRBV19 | CASSLGTPPNTF | TGTGCCAGTAGCCTAGGGACACCGCCGAACACCTTC
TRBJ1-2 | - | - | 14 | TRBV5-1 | CASSAGPPTGSYTF | TGCGCCAGCAGCGCCGGACCGCCGACGGGGAGCTACACCTTC
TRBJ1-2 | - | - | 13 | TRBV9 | CASSPDTTSGYTF | TGTGCCAGCAGCCCCGATACTACGTCTGGCTACACCTTC
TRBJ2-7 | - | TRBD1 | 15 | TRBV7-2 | CASSQDRGRGYEQYF | TGTGCCAGCAGCCAAGACAGGGGCCGAGGCTACGAGCAGTACTTC
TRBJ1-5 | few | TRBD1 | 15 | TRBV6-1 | CASSEGDRGNQPQHF | TGTGCCAGCAGTGAGGGAGACAGGGGCAATCAGCCCCAGCATTTT
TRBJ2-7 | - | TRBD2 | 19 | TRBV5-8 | CASSWRKFDRLADGGEQYF | TGTGCCAGCAGCTGGCGGAAGTTTGATCGACTAGCCGACGGTGGGGAGCAGTACTTC
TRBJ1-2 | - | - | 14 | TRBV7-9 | CASRLSSDVYGYTF | TGTGCCAGCAGGCTCTCTAGCGACGTGTATGGCTACACCTTC
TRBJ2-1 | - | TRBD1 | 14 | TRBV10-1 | CASSGQGNFSPRIF | TGCGCCAGCAGTGGACAGGGTAATTTTTCCCCCCGGATCTTC
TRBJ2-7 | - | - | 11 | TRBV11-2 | CASSLGREQYF | TGTGCCAGCAGCTTGGGGCGCGAGCAGTACTTC
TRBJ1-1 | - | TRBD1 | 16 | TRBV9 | CASSVGQGVGNTEAFF | TGTGCCAGCAGCGTAGGTCAGGGGGTTGGGAACACTGAAGCTTTCTTT
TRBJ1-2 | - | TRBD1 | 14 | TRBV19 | CASSQIQGNYGYTF | TGTGCCAGTAGTCAGATACAGGGGAACTATGGCTACACCTTC
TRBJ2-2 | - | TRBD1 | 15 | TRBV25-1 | CASSKNRGFTGELFF | TGTGCCAGCAGTAAAAACAGGGGATTCACCGGGGAGCTGTTTTTT
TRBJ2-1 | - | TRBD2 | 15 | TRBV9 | CASSGSGGGYNEQFF | TGTGCCAGCAGCGGTAGCGGGGGGGGCTACAATGAGCAGTTCTTC
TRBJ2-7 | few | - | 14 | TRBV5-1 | CASSSQEHIDEQYF | TGCGCCAGCAGCTCCCAGGAACACATCGACGAGCAGTACTTC
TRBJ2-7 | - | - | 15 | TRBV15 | CATSRGRRETYEQYF | TGTGCCACCAGCAGAGGCCGACGGGAAACCTACGAGCAGTACTTC
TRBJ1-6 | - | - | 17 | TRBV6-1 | CASSEARQGVGYSPLHF | TGTGCCAGCAGTGAAGCGCGGCAGGGTGTAGGATATTCACCCCTCCACTTT
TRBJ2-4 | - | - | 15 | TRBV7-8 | CASTNVELAKNIQYF | TGTGCCAGCACAAATGTAGAGCTAGCCAAAAACATTCAGTACTTC
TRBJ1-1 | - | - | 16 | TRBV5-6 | CASSLWAYLRPTEAFF | TGTGCCAGCAGCCTTTGGGCCTATCTTAGGCCCACTGAAGCTTTCTTT
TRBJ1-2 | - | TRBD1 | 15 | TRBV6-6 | CASSPTQGANYGYTF | TGTGCCAGCAGTCCCACGCAGGGGGCTAACTATGGCTACACCTTC
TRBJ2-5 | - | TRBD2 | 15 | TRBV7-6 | CASSQTSQLQETQYF | TGTGCCAGCAGCCAGACTAGCCAGCTTCAAGAGACCCAGTACTTC
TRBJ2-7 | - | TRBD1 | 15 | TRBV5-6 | CASSLATRGLGEQYF | TGTGCCAGCAGCTTGGCCACCAGGGGGCTCGGCGAGCAGTACTTC
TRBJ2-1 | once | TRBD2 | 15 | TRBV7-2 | CASSLSGGADNEQFF | TGTGCCAGCAGCTTATCGGGAGGAGCTGACAATGAGCAGTTCTTC
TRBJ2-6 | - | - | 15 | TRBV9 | CASSVSPTGANVLTF | TGTGCCAGCAGCGTTTCACCTACCGGGGCCAACGTCCTGACTTTC
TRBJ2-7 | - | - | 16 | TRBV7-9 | CASSPPPQDNSYEQYF | TGTGCCAGCAGCCCCCCACCCCAGGACAACTCCTACGAGCAGTACTTC
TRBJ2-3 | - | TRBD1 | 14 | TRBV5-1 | CASSWTGGTDTQYF | TGCGCCAGCAGCTGGACAGGGGGCACAGATACGCAGTATTTT
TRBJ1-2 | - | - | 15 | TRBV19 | CASSIDADPHYGYTF | TGTGCCAGTAGTATAGATGCAGATCCCCACTATGGCTACACCTTC
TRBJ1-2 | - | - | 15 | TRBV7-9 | CASSLEGQGLRGYTF | TGTGCCAGCAGCTTAGAGGGCCAGGGGCTGAGGGGCTACACCTTC
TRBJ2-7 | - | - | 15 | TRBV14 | CASSPRGWLSYEQYF | TGTGCCAGCAGCCCAAGGGGATGGCTTTCCTACGAGCAGTACTTC
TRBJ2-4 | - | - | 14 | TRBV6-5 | CASSYRGGKNIQYF | TGTGCCAGCAGTTACAGGGGGGGGAAAAACATTCAGTACTTC
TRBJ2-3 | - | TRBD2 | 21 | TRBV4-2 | CASSRTNPGLAGSVLTDTQYF | TGTGCCAGCAGCCGAACCAATCCGGGACTAGCGGGGTCGGTACTCACAGATACGCAGTATTTT
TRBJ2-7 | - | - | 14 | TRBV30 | CAWSVTGLSYEQYF | TGTGCCTGGAGTGTCACGGGGTTATCCTACGAGCAGTACTTC
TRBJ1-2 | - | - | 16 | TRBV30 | CAWSVRQGPLNYGYTF | TGTGCCTGGAGTGTACGGCAGGGGCCCCTTAACTATGGCTACACCTTC
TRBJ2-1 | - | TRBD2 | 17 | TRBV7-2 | CASSSHTGTSNYNEQFF | TGTGCCAGCAGCTCCCATACCGGGACTAGTAACTACAATGAGCAGTTCTTC
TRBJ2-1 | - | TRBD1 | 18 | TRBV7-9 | CASSLEAGGFSSYNEQFF | TGTGCCAGCAGCTTAGAGGCAGGGGGCTTCAGCTCCTACAATGAGCAGTTCTTC
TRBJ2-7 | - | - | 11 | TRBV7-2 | CASSLAREQYF | TGTGCCAGCAGCTTAGCGCGCGAGCAGTACTTC
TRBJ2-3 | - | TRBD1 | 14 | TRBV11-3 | CASSPTGAADTQYF | TGTGCCAGCAGCCCGACAGGGGCGGCAGATACGCAGTATTTT
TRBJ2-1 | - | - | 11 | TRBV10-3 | CATQTANEQFF | TGTGCCACCCAGACAGCTAATGAGCAGTTCTTC
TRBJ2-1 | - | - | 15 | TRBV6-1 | CASSFAGYGFDEQFF | TGTGCCAGCAGCTTCGCAGGGTATGGATTCGATGAGCAGTTCTTC
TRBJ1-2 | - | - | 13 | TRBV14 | CASSQELGAARFF | TGTGCCAGCAGCCAAGAATTGGGGGCCGCTCGCTTCTTC
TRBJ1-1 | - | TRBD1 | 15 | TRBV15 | CATSGDRGRNTEAFF | TGTGCCACCAGCGGGGACAGGGGACGGAACACTGAAGCTTTCTTT
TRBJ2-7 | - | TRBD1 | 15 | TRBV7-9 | CASSSTDRAGYEQYF | TGTGCCAGCAGCTCCACGGACAGGGCGGGATACGAGCAGTACTTC
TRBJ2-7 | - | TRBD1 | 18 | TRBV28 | CASGLRDRGFSSSYEQYF | TGTGCCAGCGGCCTGAGGGACAGGGGGTTCTCTTCCTCCTACGAGCAGTACTTC
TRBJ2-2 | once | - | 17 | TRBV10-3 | CAISEPETVSNTGELFF | TGTGCCATCAGTGAGCCTGAGACAGTATCGAACACCGGGGAGCTGTTTTTT
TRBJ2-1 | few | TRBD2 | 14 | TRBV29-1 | CSVEGLAGVNEQFF | TGCAGCGTTGAAGGGCTAGCGGGGGTCAATGAGCAGTTCTTC
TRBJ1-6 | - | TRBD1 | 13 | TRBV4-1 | CASSQGTGDTLHF | TGCGCCAGCAGCCAAGGGACAGGTGATACCCTCCACTTT
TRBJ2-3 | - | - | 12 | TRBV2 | CASTIGTDTQYF | TGTGCCAGCACGATCGGGACAGATACGCAGTATTTT
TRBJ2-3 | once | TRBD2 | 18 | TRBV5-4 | CASSQGLGGLSGTDTQYF | TGTGCCAGCAGCCAGGGACTAGGGGGTTTAAGTGGCACAGATACGCAGTATTTT
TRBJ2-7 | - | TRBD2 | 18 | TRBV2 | CASRFGTSGSRRAYEQYF | TGTGCCAGCAGATTCGGGACTAGCGGGAGTCGGAGGGCCTACGAGCAGTACTTC
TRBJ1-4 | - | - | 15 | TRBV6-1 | CASSERSGNNEKLFF | TGTGCCAGCAGTGAACGTAGCGGCAATAATGAAAAACTGTTTTTT
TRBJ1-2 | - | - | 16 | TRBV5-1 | CASSLAPDSLSYGYTF | TGCGCCAGCAGCTTGGCCCCAGACAGTTTATCCTATGGCTACACCTTC
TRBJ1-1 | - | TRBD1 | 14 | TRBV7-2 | CASSLQTGRIEAFF | TGTGCCAGCAGCCTTCAGACAGGGAGGATTGAAGCTTTCTTT